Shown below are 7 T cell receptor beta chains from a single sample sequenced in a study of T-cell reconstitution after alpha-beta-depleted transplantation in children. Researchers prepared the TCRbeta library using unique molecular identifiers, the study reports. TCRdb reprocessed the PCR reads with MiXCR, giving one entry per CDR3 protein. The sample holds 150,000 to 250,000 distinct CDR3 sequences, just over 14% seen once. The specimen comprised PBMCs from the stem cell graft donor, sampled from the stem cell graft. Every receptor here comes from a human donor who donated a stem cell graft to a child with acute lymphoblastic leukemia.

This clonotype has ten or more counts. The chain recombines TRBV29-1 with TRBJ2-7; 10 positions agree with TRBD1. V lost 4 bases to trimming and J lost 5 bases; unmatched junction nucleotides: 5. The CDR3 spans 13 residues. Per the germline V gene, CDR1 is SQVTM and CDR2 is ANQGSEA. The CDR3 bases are TGCAGCGTTGCCCGGGACAGGGGTGACGAGCAGTACTTC. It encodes CSVARDRGDEQYF.

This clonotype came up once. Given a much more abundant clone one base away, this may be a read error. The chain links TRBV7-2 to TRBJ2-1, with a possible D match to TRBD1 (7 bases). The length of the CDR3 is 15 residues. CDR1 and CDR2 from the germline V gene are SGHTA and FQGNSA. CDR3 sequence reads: CASSAGGGPYNDQFF. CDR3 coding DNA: TGTGCCAGCAGTGCTGGAGGGGGCCCCTACAATGACCAGTTCTTC.

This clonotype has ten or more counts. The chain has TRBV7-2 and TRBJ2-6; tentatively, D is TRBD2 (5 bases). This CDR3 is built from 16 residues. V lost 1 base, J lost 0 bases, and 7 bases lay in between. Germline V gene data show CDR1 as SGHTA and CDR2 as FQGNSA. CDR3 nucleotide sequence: TGTGCCAGCAGCTTAGGTGGGAGCTCTGGGGCCAACGTCCTGACTTTC. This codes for CASSLGGSSGANVLTF.

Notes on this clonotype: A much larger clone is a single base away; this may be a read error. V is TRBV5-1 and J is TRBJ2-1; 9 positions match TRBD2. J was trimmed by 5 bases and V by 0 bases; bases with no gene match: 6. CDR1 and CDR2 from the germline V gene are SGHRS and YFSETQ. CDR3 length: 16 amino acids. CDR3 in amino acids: CASSLGGIAGDNEQFF. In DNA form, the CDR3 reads TGCGCCAGCAGCTTGGGGGGAATAGCGGGAGACAATGAGCAGTTCTTC.

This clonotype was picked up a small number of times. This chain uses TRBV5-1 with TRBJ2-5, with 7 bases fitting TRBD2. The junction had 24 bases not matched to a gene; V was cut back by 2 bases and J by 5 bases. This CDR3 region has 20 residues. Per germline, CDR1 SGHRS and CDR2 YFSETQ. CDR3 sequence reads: CASSFGDRDYLEGVAETQYF. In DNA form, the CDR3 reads TGCGCCAGCAGCTTTGGGGACCGGGACTACCTCGAAGGTGTAGCTGAGACCCAGTACTTC.

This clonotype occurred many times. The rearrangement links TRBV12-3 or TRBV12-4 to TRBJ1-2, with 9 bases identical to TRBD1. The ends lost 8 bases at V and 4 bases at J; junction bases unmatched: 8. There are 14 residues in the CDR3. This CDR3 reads CASRGQGKAYGYTF. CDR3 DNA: TGTGCCAGCCGGGGACAGGGAAAGGCCTATGGCTACACCTTC.

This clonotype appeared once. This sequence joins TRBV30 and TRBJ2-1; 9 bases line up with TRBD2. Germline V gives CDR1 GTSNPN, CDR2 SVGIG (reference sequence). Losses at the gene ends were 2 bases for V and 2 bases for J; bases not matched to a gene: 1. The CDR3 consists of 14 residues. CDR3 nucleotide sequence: TGTGCCTGGAGTAGACTAGCGGCCTACAATGAGCAGTTCTTC. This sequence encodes CAWSRLAAYNEQFF.